The clone carrying this T cell receptor (beta chain) was counted between two and nine times. Antigen specificity is unknown. The CDR3 consists of 15 residues. V shed 1 base and J shed 3 bases, with 12 bases lying between them. The germline V gene encodes CDR1 LGHDT and CDR2 YNNKEL (reference sequence). This record comes from a study of T cell repertoires in cytomegalovirus infection. As for the study in general: The public TCR beta signatures pointed to both CMV infection and matching HLA type. The study, taken as a whole, reports: Summed frequency of shared TCR beta families picked out CMV carriers who also had the relevant HLA. Dominating the ex vivo response were HLA-C-restricted CMV-specific TCR beta clonotypes.

TCRdb re-called the reads with MiXCR, one entry per CDR3 protein. The data contain 100,000 to 150,000 distinct CDR3 sequences, roughly 8.2% of them seen just once; the ten biggest clones take up 9.5% to 13%. Sequencing was carried out using PBMCs. The chain couples TRBV3-1 to TRBJ1-1, with D possibly TRBD1 on 6 matching bases. The clonotype comes from a human donor in good health (CMV status not recorded). Some clones in this sample may be carry-over from other donors' samples. The CDR3 nucleotides are TGTGCCAGCAGCCAAGCAACAGGGTTCGACACTGAAGCTTTCTTT. Amino acid sequence: CASSQATGFDTEAFF.